This T cell receptor (beta chain) was found in a study of shared clonotypes between healthy human individuals. Germline V gene sequence: CDR1 SNHLY, CDR2 FYNNEI. CDR3 length: 15 residues. V was clipped by 6 bases and J by 0 bases, with 12 bases between them. On this clone itself: Its antigen is not identified.

Evenly divided among several immunoSEQ plates was the genomic DNA of each subset. Profiling relied on immunoSEQ multiplex PCR, and the TCRdb table lists in-frame clones only, not all of them. The data contain roughly 2.5 million clones, around 90% of them singletons. Points from the study as a whole: A handful of donors held approximately 4.5% of naive CD4 clonotypes in common. The study drew on few donors, limiting represented genetic and exposure-history diversity.

Sequencing input: naive CD4+ T cells sorted from blood. Subset in this sample: CD45RA+ positively selected. This receptor was identified in a man aged 18 to 29 in good health. This rearrangement joins TRBV2 to TRBJ1-3, with D unresolved. The CDR3 bases are TGTGCCAGCAGAGACCAGAATTACTCTGGAAACACCATATATTTT. It codes for CASRDQNYSGNTIYF.